This TCR beta chain was recorded in a study of T cell responses to AZD1222 COVID-19 vaccine. Broader study findings: Rises in breadth and depth of Spike-specific TCRs came after two AZD1222 doses. As reported, nearly half of all spike-specific TCRs target variant regions that are unmutated. Most donors were white British, females outnumbered males, and clonal diversity was possibly underestimated. Researchers took repertoire samples only after the peak T cell response had come.

TCRdb keeps only in-frame clones here, not all; method: immunoSEQ multiplex PCR. The sample contains 65,000 to 95,000 clones, around 90% of which appear only once. Germline V gene lookup returns CDR1 MNHNS and CDR2 SASEGT. This CDR3 region has 16 residues. The V segment lost 0 bases and the J segment 5 bases; nucleotides outside the gene matches: 7. On this clone: The target antigen is unknown.

The specimen comprised peripheral blood, sampled on day 0 of MenACWY control vaccination. The chain uses TRBV6-1 and TRBJ1-5, with 7 bases that match TRBD1. The receptor comes from an adult in good health. In DNA form, the CDR3 reads TGTGCCAGCAGTGAAGCGCCGAAGGGGGCTTATCAGCCCCAGCATTTT. This gives the protein CASSEAPKGAYQPQHF.